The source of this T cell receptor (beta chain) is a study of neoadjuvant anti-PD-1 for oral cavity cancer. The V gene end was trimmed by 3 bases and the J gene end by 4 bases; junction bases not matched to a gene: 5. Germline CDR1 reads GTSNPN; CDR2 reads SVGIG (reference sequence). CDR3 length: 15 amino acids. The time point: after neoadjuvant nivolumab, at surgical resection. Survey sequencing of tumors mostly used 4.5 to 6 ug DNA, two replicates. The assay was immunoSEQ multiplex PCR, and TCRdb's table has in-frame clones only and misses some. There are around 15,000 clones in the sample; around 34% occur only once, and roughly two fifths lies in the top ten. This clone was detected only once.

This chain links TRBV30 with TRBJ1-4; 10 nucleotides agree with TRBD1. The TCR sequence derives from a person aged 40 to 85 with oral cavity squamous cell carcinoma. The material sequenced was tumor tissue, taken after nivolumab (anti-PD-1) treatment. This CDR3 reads CAWRPGQGNNEKLFF. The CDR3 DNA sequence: TGTGCCTGGAGACCGGGACAGGGGAATAATGAAAAACTGTTTTTT.